This T cell receptor beta chain is from a study of blood T cell repertoires in COVID-19. On the study more broadly: Samples of COVID-19 (acute and convalescent) were obtained from the United States, Italy and Spain.

Original methodology: It was from reference gene primer amplification that nucleated cell counts were estimated. Data came from immunoSEQ multiplex PCR; TCRdb stores just in-frame clones and leaves some out. The V and J calls and clone size were taken over from that table, and D and trimming were inferred from the DNA. Of approximately 100,000 clones listed, 70% to 90% are singletons. CDR1 is LGHDT, CDR2 YNNKEL, per germline (reference sequence). The CDR3 runs 16 residues. The V gene end was trimmed by 3 bases and the J gene end by 8 bases; junction bases not matched to a gene: 14. This chain joins TRBV3-1 (or the pseudogene TRBV3-2) and TRBJ1-1; 8 nucleotides agree with TRBD1. This clonotype was obtained from a human donor in a cohort sampled during active COVID-19. Sequencing was performed on peripheral blood. CDR3 nucleotide sequence: TGTGCCAGCAGCCACGAATCTCAGGGGGCTCTCTCGGAAGCTTTCTTT. This codes for CASSHESQGALSEAFF.